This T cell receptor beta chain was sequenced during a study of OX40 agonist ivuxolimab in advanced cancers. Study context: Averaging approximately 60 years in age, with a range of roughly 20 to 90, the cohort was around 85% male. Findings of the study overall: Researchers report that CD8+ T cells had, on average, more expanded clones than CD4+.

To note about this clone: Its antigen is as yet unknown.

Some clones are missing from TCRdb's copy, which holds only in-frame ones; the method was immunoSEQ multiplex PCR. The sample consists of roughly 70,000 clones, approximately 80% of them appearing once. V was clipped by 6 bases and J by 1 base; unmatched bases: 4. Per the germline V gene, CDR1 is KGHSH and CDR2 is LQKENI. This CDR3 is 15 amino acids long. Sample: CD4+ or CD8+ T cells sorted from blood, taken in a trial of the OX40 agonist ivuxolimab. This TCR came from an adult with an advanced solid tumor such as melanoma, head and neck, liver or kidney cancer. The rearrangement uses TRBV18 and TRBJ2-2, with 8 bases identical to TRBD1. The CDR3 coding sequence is TGTGCCAGCTCCCCCGGGACAGGGAACACCGGGGAGCTGTTTTTT. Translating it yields CASSPGTGNTGELFF.